The next 4 T cell receptor beta chains were all read from a single sample in a study of blood T cell dynamics during melanoma immunotherapy. Time point indicated: pre-treatment baseline. The repertoire was sequenced with immunoSEQ multiplex PCR; TCRdb's copy has only in-frame clones and lacks some. The sample shows 9,500 or so clones, about 89% of them seen only once. The sequencing here drew on blood, taken from a patient treated with checkpoint blockade. The receptors were gathered from a human donor with melanoma.

This sequence joins TRBV4-2 and TRBJ1-5; the D gene is possibly TRBD1 (5 bases). The CDR3 consists of 16 residues. The V end was cut by 0 bases, the J end by 7 bases, with 16 bases between. The germline gives CDR1 LGHNA, CDR2 YNFKEQ. The CDR3 DNA is TGTGCCAGCAGCCAAGAGGGATCAGGGTTGTCGCAGCCCCAGCATTTT. Translated: CASSQEGSGLSQPQHF.

The rearrangement uses TRBV6-1 and TRBJ1-5; perhaps TRBD1 as D (5 bases). The germline V gene has CDR1 MNHNS and CDR2 SASEGT. The length of the CDR3 is 14 residues. V lost 4 bases, J lost 5 bases, and 12 bases lay in between. CDR3: CASSAREGDQPQHF. The CDR3 DNA follows: TGTGCCAGCAGTGCCAGGGAAGGGGATCAGCCCCAGCATTTT.

The chain is built from TRBV28 and TRBJ2-2, with TRBD2 matching over 10 bases. Germline CDR1 MDHEN, CDR2 SYDVKM. The CDR3 has 15 amino acids. Unmatched junction bases numbered 4, after V lost 6 bases and J lost 3 bases. The CDR3, as DNA: TGTGCCAGCAGCGAGAGCGGGAGGGACACCGGGGAGCTGTTTTTT. This encodes CASSESGRDTGELFF.

This rearrangement joins TRBV12-5 to TRBJ1-2, with 9 bases matching TRBD1. Germline CDR1 reads LGHNT; CDR2 reads FRNRAP. This CDR3 comprises 18 residues. The junction had 15 bases not matched to a gene; V was cut back by 3 bases and J by 4 bases. The CDR3 is CASGLVVGEGQGGYGYTF. CDR3 sequence (DNA): TGTGCTAGTGGTTTAGTCGTCGGTGAGGGACAGGGAGGCTATGGCTACACCTTC.